This TCR beta chain was sequenced in a study of metastatic and nonmetastatic thyroid tumors. Every patient was untreated before thyroid surgery. The length of the CDR3 is 17 residues. Germline V lookup: CDR1 LGHDT, CDR2 YNNKEL (reference sequence). V lost 2 bases to trimming and J lost 0 bases, with 14 bases between them. TCRdb ran MiXCR on the PCR reads. The repertoire holds tens of thousands of clones, more than 15% seen once, with less than 11% in the top ten. This clone showed up many times. The sequencing input was tumor tissue. The receptor's source is a female donor with papillary thyroid cancer or a benign thyroid nodule (not recorded which). Some clones in this sample may be carry-over from other donors' samples. The chain uses TRBV3-1 and TRBJ1-3, with a weak D call TRBD1 (5 bases). The chain's CDR3 is CASSQSGTLYSGNTIYF. The DNA for the CDR3 is TGTGCCAGCAGCCAATCCGGGACCCTATACTCTGGAAACACCATATATTTT. The complete variable domain, with remaining parts taken from reference TRBV3-1 and TRBJ1-3, reads DTAVSQTPKYLVTQMGNDKSIKCEQNLGHDTMYWYKQDSKKFLKIMFSYNNKELIINETVPNRFSPKSPDKAHLNLHINSLELGDSAVYFCASSQSGTLYSGNTIYFGEGSWLTVV.